This entry lists 10 T cell receptor beta chains sequenced from one sample in a study of T-cell reconstitution after alpha-beta-depleted transplantation in children. Preparation of the TCRbeta library was carried out with unique molecular identifiers. One entry per CDR3 protein results from TCRdb running MiXCR on the PCR reads. The data show 170,000 or so distinct CDR3 sequences, around 7% seen once. Sequences were derived from PBMCs from the stem cell graft donor, sampled from the stem cell graft. These receptors all stem from a human donor who donated a stem cell graft to a child with Wiskott-Aldrich syndrome.

There are many counts of this clonotype. The rearrangement links TRBV3-1 to TRBJ2-1; D is unresolved. The CDR3 contains 15 residues. Germline loops: CDR1 LGHDT, CDR2 YNNKEL (reference sequence). V shed 1 base and J shed 0 bases, with 7 bases lying between them. The DNA for the CDR3 is TGTGCCAGCAGCCAAGTATCGAGCTCCTACAATGAGCAGTTCTTC. Amino acids: CASSQVSSSYNEQFF.

The V and J genes are TRBV30 and TRBJ2-1, with D perhaps TRBD1 or TRBD2 (5 bases each). The germline CDR1 and CDR2 sequences are GTSNPN and SVGIG (reference sequence). The CDR3 is made up of 15 amino acids. Between the trimmed V and J ends, which lost 0 bases and 5 bases, there was a span of 14 bases. CDR3 in amino acids: CAWSVLLGVHNEQFF. The CDR3 DNA reads TGTGCCTGGAGTGTACTGCTGGGGGTACACAATGAGCAGTTCTTC.

This clonotype has only a few counts. V usage is TRBV5-1 and J usage is TRBJ2-1; 10 bases are shared with TRBD2. CDR1 SGHRS and CDR2 YFSETQ come from the germline V gene. V lost 1 base and J lost 6; bases outside the gene matches: 4. The CDR3 runs to 15 residues. The CDR3 spells CASSLTSGATNEQFF. DNA of the CDR3: TGCGCCAGCAGCTTGACTAGCGGGGCCACCAATGAGCAGTTCTTC.

This clonotype appeared many times. This chain's CDR3 is CSVARAANTEAFF. The CDR3 region has the DNA TGCAGCGTTGCCCGGGCTGCGAACACTGAAGCTTTCTTT. The rearrangement joins TRBV29-1 to TRBJ1-1; D gene unclear. Looked up from germline, CDR1 is SQVTM and CDR2 is ANQGSEA. The CDR3 is 13 residues long. V was pared by 4 bases and J by 1 base, with 10 bases between. The full variable domain, its missing parts supplied by reference TRBV29-1 and TRBJ1-1, is SAVISQKPSRDICQRGTSLTIQCQVDSQVTMMFWYRQQPGQSLTLIATANQGSEATYESGFVIDKFPISRPNLTFSTLTVSNMSPEDSSIYLCSVARAANTEAFFGQGTRLTVV.

This clonotype was counted ten times or more. CDR3 in amino acids: CASSLEGAAEPQHF. Written as DNA, the CDR3 is TGCGCCAGCAGCTTGGAAGGGGCGGCGGAGCCCCAGCATTTT. J is TRBJ1-5 and V is TRBV5-1; TRBD1 might be the D (5 bases). Trimming removed 0 bases at V and 8 bases at J, with 12 bases between. Germline loops: CDR1 SGHRS, CDR2 YFSETQ. The CDR3 is made up of 14 amino acids.

This clonotype was counted ten times or more. The J gene is TRBJ2-4, the V gene TRBV6-5, with TRBD1 matching over 8 bases. With 2 bases clipped from V and 6 bases from J, the junction kept 12 bases outside the gene matches. This CDR3 spans 17 amino acids. CDR1 is MNHEY, CDR2 SVGAGI, per germline. The DNA for the CDR3 is TGTGCCAGCAGTTACGAAGTTGGCAGGGGGCCTGGAAACATTCAGTACTTC. It encodes CASSYEVGRGPGNIQYF.

V is TRBV2 and J is TRBJ2-2; 7 bases align to TRBD1. The CDR3 has 16 residues. Trimming at V came to 6 bases and at J to 2 bases, leaving 9 bases not matched to a gene. Germline V CDR1 and CDR2: SNHLY, FYNNEI. The CDR3 region is CASRRSGTDNTGELFF. The CDR3 DNA reads as TGTGCCAGCAGACGGTCCGGGACAGACAACACCGGGGAGCTGTTTTTT.

The J gene is TRBJ1-2, the V gene TRBV12-3 or TRBV12-4; D possibly corresponds to TRBD1 (5 bases). Trimming took 3 bases from V and 1 from J, leaving 12 bases between them. CDR3 length: 15 amino acids. The CDR3 DNA is TGTGCCAGCAGTTTGGGGGAAGTCAGTAACTATGGCTACACCTTC. Translated: CASSLGEVSNYGYTF.

The sample holds many counts of this clonotype. In DNA, the CDR3 is TGTGCCAGCAGCCAAGATACCGATAGGGGGACAGCGAACACCGGGGAGCTGTTTTTT. This translates into CASSQDTDRGTANTGELFF. The chain recombines TRBV4-2 with TRBJ2-2; 7 bases are shared with TRBD1. The CDR3 is 19 residues long. With V trimmed by 0 bases and J by 0 bases, 10 bases remained unmatched. Germline V gives CDR1 LGHNA, CDR2 YNFKEQ.

V usage is TRBV3-1 and J usage is TRBJ1-2, with D hard to call. V shed 1 base and J shed 7 bases, with 19 bases lying between them. The CDR3 is made up of 16 amino acids. Germline V lookup: CDR1 LGHDT, CDR2 YNNKEL (reference sequence). The CDR3 DNA reads TGTGCCAGCAGCCAAGGGGTCGAGTACCTGGGCTTTGGCTACACCTTC. Its translation is CASSQGVEYLGFGYTF.